The 15 T cell receptor beta chains listed next were all sequenced from one sample in a study of human T cells and chemical hapten exposure (dated by TCRdb to the early 2020s). Receptor libraries were prepared by RACE. The sequencer was a NextSeq 500. TCRdb ran its own pipeline on the public reads, namely fastp trimming at Q25 and MiXCR clone calling, and kept in-frame beta chains. Under each unique CDR3 protein, matching rows form one entry showing the most common genes and DNA. For this sample the table gives about 380,000 distinct CDR3 sequences, of which less than 6.5% were detected only once. 2% to 3% of the sample belongs to the ten largest clones. This sample's time point label indicates: pre-sensitization, week 0. The treatment or condition label here, explained by the study, means: therapeutic diphenylcyclopropenone sensitization with weekly scalp DPC. The sample consisted of whole blood, taken in connection with sensitization to the hapten diphenylcyclopropenone (DPC). These receptors all stem from a woman aged 50 to 60 with alopecia areata. Some clones in this sample may be carry-over from other donors' samples.

This clonotype was observed a handful of times. The rearrangement links TRBV20-1 to TRBJ1-5, with D possibly TRBD1 on 6 matching bases. CDR1 and CDR2 from the germline V gene are DFQATT and SNEGSKA (reference sequence). V lost 4 bases to trimming and J lost 2 bases, with 9 bases between them. This CDR3 is 13 amino acids long. CDR3 in DNA: TGCAGTGCTAAACAGGGCCGCAATCAGCCCCAGCATTTT. It encodes CSAKQGRNQPQHF.

This clonotype was observed a few times. The chain links TRBV2 to TRBJ1-6; D remains unclear. The CDR3 runs 15 residues. V was pared by 6 bases and J by 7 bases, with 16 bases between. Per germline, CDR1 SNHLY and CDR2 FYNNEI. CDR3 amino acids: CASRLSGPRNSPLHF. DNA of the CDR3: TGTGCCAGCAGACTTTCCGGGCCTAGGAATTCACCCCTCCACTTT.

There are a few counts of this clonotype. The chain has TRBV6-1 and TRBJ1-2, with D possibly TRBD1 on 5 matching bases. The V end lost 4 bases, the J end lost 3 bases, and 12 bases lay between the germline ends. Germline V gives CDR1 MNHNS, CDR2 SASEGT. The CDR3 extends over 14 amino acids. The chain's CDR3 is CASSVGLADYGYTF. CDR3 nucleotides: TGTGCCAGCAGTGTGGGACTGGCGGACTATGGCTACACCTTC.

This clonotype was detected many times. The chain is built from TRBV5-1 and TRBJ1-2, with a possible D match to TRBD1 (5 bases). Germline CDR1 and CDR2: SGHRS and YFSETQ. The CDR3 is 13 amino acids. Trimming took 6 bases from V and 8 from J, leaving 17 bases between them. Here the CDR3 reads CASTEPGGSGYTF. The DNA of the CDR3 is TGCGCCAGCACCGAACCGGGGGGGAGCGGCTACACCTTC.

In its sample, this clonotype was seen many times. J is TRBJ2-7 and V is TRBV6-5; D possibly corresponds to TRBD2 (6 bases). Germline V gives CDR1 MNHEY, CDR2 SVGAGI. Trimming cost V 6 bases and J 7 bases, with 16 bases left between them. The CDR3 is made up of 13 amino acids. The CDR3 protein is CASSFGLAREQYF. DNA of the CDR3: TGTGCCAGCAGCTTCGGTCTAGCGAGGGAGCAGTACTTC.

The rearrangement uses TRBV18 and TRBJ2-3; 7 bases are a match to TRBD2. V was clipped by 3 bases and J by 2 bases; unmatched bases: 5. Germline values: CDR1 KGHSH, CDR2 LQKENI. The CDR3 spans 15 residues. This CDR3 is CASSPNRDYTDTQYF. The CDR3 region has the DNA TGTGCCAGCTCACCCAACCGGGACTACACAGATACGCAGTATTTT.

This clonotype was detected a few times. DNA of the CDR3: TGTGCCAGCACCGAGACAGGGACCACCTACGAGCAGTACTTC. The encoded protein is CASTETGTTYEQYF. The V and J genes are TRBV27 and TRBJ2-7, with 7 positions matching TRBD1. The trim removed 7 bases at V and 2 bases at J, leaving 8 bases unmatched. This CDR3 has 14 residues. Germline V gives CDR1 MNHEY, CDR2 SMNVEV (reference sequence).

This clonotype was seen at least ten times. The chain couples TRBV5-1 to TRBJ1-1, with 9 bases aligning to TRBD1. CDR1 and CDR2 from the germline V gene are SGHRS and YFSETQ. The CDR3 is made up of 13 amino acids. Trimming removed 6 bases from V and 3 bases from J; junction bases left unmatched: 3. The CDR3 spells CASTDRGDTEAFF. As DNA, the CDR3 is TGCGCCAGCACGGACAGGGGTGACACTGAAGCTTTCTTT.

This chain links TRBV7-9 with TRBJ2-1; 10 nucleotides line up with TRBD2. Germline CDR1 and CDR2: SEHNR and FQNEAQ (reference sequence). The CDR3 is made up of 15 amino acids. V shed 4 bases and J 6 bases; nucleotides not matched to a gene: 6. CDR3 coding DNA: TGTGCCAGCAGCTCCCAGCGGGAGGGTTCCAATGAGCAGTTCTTC. Translated: CASSSQREGSNEQFF.

This chain joins TRBV3-1 and TRBJ2-5; D uncertain. This CDR3 spans 12 amino acids. CDR1 LGHDT and CDR2 YNNKEL come from the germline V gene (reference sequence). V dropped 1 base and J dropped 3 bases, with 3 bases sitting between them. The CDR3 loop is CASSQVKETQYF. The CDR3 nucleotides are TGTGCCAGCAGCCAAGTGAAAGAGACCCAGTACTTC.

This clonotype was counted ten times or more. The V gene is TRBV6-2 or TRBV6-3, the J gene TRBJ2-3, with 9 bases lining up with TRBD1. This CDR3 contains 17 residues. Germline-derived CDR1 and CDR2 are MNHEY and SVGEGT. V trimming: 0 bases; J trimming: 2 bases; junction bases outside the gene matches: 6. The CDR3 DNA reads TGTGCCAGCAGTTACTCGCGGGGACAGGGCAACACAGATACGCAGTATTTT. Its protein product is CASSYSRGQGNTDTQYF.

There are many counts of this clonotype. The V gene is TRBV13, the J gene TRBJ1-2, with 7 bases matching TRBD1. This CDR3 is built from 15 residues. The V and J ends lost 4 bases and 4 bases, in that order; junction bases with no gene match: 9. Germline CDR1 and CDR2: PRHDT and FYEKMQ (reference sequence). The CDR3 spells CASSSRGQIFYGYTF. CDR3 nucleotide sequence: TGTGCCAGCAGCTCGAGGGGACAGATATTCTATGGCTACACCTTC.

The gene calls are TRBV7-9 and TRBJ2-5, with 7 bases fitting TRBD1. V lost 4 bases and J lost 5; bases outside the gene matches: 7. In germline, CDR1 is SEHNR, CDR2 FQNEAQ (reference sequence). CDR3 size: 14 residues. The DNA for the CDR3 is TGTGCCAGCAGCTCCAGACAGGGTGACGAGACCCAGTACTTC. It yields the protein CASSSRQGDETQYF.

This clonotype turned up a few times. This chain links TRBV6-5 with TRBJ1-5, with 8 bases that match TRBD1. The germline V gene has CDR1 MNHEY and CDR2 SVGAGI. This CDR3 contains 15 residues. The trim removed 2 bases at V and 6 bases at J, leaving 6 bases unmatched. CDR3 sequence: CASSYTQGGGQPQHF. In nucleotides, the CDR3 is TGTGCCAGCAGTTACACACAGGGGGGCGGTCAGCCCCAGCATTTT.

This chain joins TRBV7-9 and TRBJ2-3, with 7 bases lining up with TRBD2. V trimming: 2 bases; J trimming: 4 bases; junction bases outside the gene matches: 9. CDR1 and CDR2 from the germline V gene are SEHNR and FQNEAQ (reference sequence). There are 16 residues in the CDR3. The CDR3: CASSLIRGGGADTQYF. In nucleotides, the CDR3 is TGTGCCAGCAGCTTAATTCGTGGCGGGGGTGCAGATACGCAGTATTTT.